The present T cell receptor (beta chain) was sequenced within a study of control samples from healthy donors and cancer patients. Measured with immunoSEQ multiplex PCR; TCRdb has only the in-frame clones, and not every one. The profile shows approximately 84,000 clones, roughly 91% of them singletons. Trimming removed 5 bases from V and 6 bases from J; junction bases left unmatched: 5. CDR3 length equals 14 residues. In germline, CDR1 is SGHNT, CDR2 YENEEA. The TCR originated in a man aged 25 to 40 in good health. The rearrangement links TRBV11-3 to TRBJ2-1; 9 bases fit TRBD1. Material for sequencing was blood. Here the CDR3 DNA reads TGTGCCAGCAGCCGGCGACAGGGGGGCAATGAGCAGTTCTTC. Its protein is CASSRRQGGNEQFF.